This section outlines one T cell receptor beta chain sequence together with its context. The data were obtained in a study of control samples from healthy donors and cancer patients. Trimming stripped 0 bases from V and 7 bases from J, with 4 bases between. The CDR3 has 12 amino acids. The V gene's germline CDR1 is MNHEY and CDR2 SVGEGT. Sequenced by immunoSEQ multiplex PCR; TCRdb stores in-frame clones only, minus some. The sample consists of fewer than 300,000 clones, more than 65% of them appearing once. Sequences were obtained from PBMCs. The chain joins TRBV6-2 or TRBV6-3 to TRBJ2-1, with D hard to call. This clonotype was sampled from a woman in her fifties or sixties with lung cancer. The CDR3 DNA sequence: TGTGCCAGCAGTTACTCAGCAAATGAGCAGTTCTTC. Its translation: CASSYSANEQFF.